This TCR beta chain was recovered during a study of T cell responses to AZD1222 COVID-19 vaccine. Study information: Pooled in the analysis were second doses at about 4 or about 12 weeks. Findings and caveats of the study: The reported proportion of spike-specific TCRs targeting unmutated variant regions was nearly half. Regions 160-218 and 743-854 dominated among vaccine-associated CD4 TCRs spanning spike.

Of note for this clone: Its specificity is unknown.

Germline CDR1 reads SNHLY; CDR2 reads FYNNEI. The CDR3 consists of 17 residues. The V end lost 7 bases, the J end lost 4 bases, and 20 bases lay between the germline ends. The assay was immunoSEQ multiplex PCR, and TCRdb's table has in-frame clones only and misses some. The sample shows roughly 70,000 clones, roughly 85% of them seen only once. The chain recombines TRBV2 with TRBJ2-6; D is perhaps TRBD2 (7 bases). Sequenced material: peripheral blood, taken on day 0 of AZD1222 vaccination. The receptor was derived from an adult in good health. CDR3 nucleotide sequence: TGTGCCAGCACCGATGTGGGGGGGGCGACAGGGGCCAACGTCCTGACTTTC. Translating it yields CASTDVGGATGANVLTF.